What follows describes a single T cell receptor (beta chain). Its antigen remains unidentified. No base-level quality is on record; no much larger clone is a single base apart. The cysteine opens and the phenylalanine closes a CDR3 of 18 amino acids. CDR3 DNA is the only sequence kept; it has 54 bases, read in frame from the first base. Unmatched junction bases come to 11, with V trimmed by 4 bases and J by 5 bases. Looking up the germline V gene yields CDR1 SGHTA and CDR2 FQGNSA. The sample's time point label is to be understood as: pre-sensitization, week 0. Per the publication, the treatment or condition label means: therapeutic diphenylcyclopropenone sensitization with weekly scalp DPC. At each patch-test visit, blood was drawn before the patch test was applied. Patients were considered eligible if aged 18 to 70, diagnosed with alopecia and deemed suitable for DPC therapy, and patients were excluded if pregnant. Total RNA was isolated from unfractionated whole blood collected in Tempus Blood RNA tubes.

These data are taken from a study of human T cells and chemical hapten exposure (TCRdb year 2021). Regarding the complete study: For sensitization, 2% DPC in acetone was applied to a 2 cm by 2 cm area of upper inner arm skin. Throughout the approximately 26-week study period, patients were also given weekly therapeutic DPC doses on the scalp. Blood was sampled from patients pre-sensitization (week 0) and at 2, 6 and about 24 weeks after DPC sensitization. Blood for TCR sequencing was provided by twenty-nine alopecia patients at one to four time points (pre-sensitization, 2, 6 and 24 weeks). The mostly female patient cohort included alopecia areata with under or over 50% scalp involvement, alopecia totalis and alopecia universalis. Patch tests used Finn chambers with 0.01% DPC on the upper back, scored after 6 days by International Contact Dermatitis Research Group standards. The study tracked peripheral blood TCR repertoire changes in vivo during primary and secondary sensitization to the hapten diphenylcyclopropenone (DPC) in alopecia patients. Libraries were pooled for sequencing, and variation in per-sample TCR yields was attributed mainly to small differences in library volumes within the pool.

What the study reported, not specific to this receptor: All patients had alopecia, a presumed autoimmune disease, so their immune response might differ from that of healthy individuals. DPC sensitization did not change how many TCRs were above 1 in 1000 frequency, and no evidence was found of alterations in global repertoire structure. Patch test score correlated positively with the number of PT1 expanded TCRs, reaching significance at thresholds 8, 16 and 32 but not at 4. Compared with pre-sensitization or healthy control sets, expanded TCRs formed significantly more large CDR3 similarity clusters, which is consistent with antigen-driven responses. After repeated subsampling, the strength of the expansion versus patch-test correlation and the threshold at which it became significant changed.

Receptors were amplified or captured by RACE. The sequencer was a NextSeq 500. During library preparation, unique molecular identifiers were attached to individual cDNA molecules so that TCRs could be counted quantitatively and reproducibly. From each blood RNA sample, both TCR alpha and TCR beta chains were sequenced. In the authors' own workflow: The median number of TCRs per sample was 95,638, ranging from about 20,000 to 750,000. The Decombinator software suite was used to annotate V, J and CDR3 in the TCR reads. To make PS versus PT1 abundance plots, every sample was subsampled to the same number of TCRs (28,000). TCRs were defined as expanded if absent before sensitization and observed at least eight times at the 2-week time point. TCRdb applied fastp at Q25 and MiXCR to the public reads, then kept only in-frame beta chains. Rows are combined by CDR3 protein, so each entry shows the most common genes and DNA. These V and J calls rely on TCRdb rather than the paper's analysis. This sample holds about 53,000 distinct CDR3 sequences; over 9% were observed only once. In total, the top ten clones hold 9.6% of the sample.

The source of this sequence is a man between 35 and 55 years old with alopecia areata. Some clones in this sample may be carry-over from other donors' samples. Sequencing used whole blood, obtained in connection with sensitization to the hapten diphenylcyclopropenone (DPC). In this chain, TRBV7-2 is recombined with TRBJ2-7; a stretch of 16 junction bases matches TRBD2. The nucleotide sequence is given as TGTGCCAGCAGCTCACCGGGGACTAGCGGGAGGGCCCGCCACGAGCAGTACTTC. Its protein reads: CASSSPGTSGRARHEQYF.